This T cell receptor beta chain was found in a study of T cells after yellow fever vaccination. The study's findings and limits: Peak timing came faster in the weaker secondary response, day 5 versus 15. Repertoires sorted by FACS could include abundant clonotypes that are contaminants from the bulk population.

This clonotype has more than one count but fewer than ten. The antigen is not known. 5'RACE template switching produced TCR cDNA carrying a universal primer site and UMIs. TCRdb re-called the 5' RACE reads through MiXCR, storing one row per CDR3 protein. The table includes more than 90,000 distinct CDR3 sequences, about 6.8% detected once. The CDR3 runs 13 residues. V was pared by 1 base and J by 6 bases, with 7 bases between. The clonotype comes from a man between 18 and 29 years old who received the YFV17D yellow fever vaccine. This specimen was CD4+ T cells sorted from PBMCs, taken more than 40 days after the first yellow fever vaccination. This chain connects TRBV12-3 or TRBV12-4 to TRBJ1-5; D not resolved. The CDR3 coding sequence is TGTGCCAGCAGTTTAGGGCCCGGTCAGCCCCAGCATTTT. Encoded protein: CASSLGPGQPQHF.